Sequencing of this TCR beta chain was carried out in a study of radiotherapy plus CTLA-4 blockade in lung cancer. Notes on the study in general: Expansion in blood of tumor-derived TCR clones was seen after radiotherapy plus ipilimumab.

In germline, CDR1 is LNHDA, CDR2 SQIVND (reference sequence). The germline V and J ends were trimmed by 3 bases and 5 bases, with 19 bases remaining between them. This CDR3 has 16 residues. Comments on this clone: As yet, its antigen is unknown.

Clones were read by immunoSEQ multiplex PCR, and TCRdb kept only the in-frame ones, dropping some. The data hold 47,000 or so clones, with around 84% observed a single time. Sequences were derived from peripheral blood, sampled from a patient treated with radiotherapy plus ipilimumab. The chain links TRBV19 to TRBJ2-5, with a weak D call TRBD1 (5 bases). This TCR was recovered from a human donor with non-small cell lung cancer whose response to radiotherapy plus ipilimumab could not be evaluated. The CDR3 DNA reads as TGTGCCAGTAGTATCTCTAGGGGCCTACAAGGGGAGACCCAGTACTTC. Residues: CASSISRGLQGETQYF.